Following are 27 T cell receptor beta chains from one sample sequenced in a study of PD-L1 blockade in urothelial cancer. The assay was immunoSEQ multiplex PCR, and TCRdb's table has in-frame clones only and misses some. The sample lists about 52,000 clones; about 75% were seen once. Time point: pretreatment peripheral blood. The source was PBMCs, collected around atezolizumab (anti-PD-L1) treatment. The receptors stem from a man in his 70s with urothelial cancer.

The V and J genes are TRBV18 and TRBJ2-7; D is ambiguous. Per the germline V gene, CDR1 is KGHSH and CDR2 is LQKENI. The ends were cut back, 6 bases at V and 0 bases at J, with 18 bases in the middle. The CDR3 loop spans 16 amino acids. CDR3 in DNA: TGTGCCAGCTCCCCCGCGACTGAGAGTGTCTCCTACGAGCAGTACTTC. This translates into CASSPATESVSYEQYF.

V gene TRBV19 combines with J gene TRBJ1-2; the match to TRBD1 covers 7 bases. Germline V gene lookup returns CDR1 LNHDA and CDR2 SQIVND (reference sequence). The J segment lost 0 bases and the V segment lost 7 bases, leaving 5 bases of the junction unmatched. The CDR3 extends over 14 amino acids. For the CDR3, the DNA is TGTGCCAGTACTTTGACAGGGTCTAACTATGGCTACACCTTC. The encoded protein is CASTLTGSNYGYTF.

The rearrangement links TRBV19 to TRBJ2-3, with TRBD2 matching over 9 bases. Germline V gives CDR1 LNHDA, CDR2 SQIVND (reference sequence). This CDR3 is 16 amino acids long. V lost 5 bases, J lost 6 bases, and 12 bases stayed unmatched. The CDR3 here is CASSSIAGVASDTQYF. The DNA of the CDR3 is TGTGCCAGTAGTTCCATAGCGGGAGTAGCTTCGGATACGCAGTATTTT.

This clone was counted ten times or more. The chain combines TRBV4-1 with TRBJ1-5; D remains ambiguous. V lost 9 bases to trimming and J lost 10 bases, with 31 bases between them. Germline-derived CDR1 and CDR2 are MGHRA and YSYEKL. This CDR3 is built from 17 residues. The CDR3 DNA reads as TGCGCCAGAGAATATCGAGCCAAGTACCGCCCAAAGTGTCCCCAGCATTTT. Amino acids: CAREYRAKYRPKCPQHF.

The V call is TRBV2, the J call TRBJ1-5, with 7 bases aligning to TRBD1. Germline-derived CDR1 and CDR2 are SNHLY and FYNNEI. The V segment lost 2 bases and the J segment 0 bases; nucleotides outside the gene matches: 10. CDR3 length equals 18 residues. CDR3 nucleotides: TGTGCCAGCAGTGAAAGGGGGGACAGATTATATAGCAATCAGCCCCAGCATTTT. Its translation is CASSERGDRLYSNQPQHF. Full variable domain (remainder filled in from reference TRBV2 and TRBJ1-5): EPEVTQTPSHQVTQMGQEVILRCVPISNHLYFYWYRQILGQKVEFLVSFYNNEISEKSEIFDDQFSVERPDGSNFTLKIRSTKLEDSAMYFCASSERGDRLYSNQPQHFGDGTRLSIL.

The genes are TRBV4-3 and TRBJ2-7, with D perhaps TRBD1 (5 bases). Trimming cost V 1 base and J 5 bases, with 9 bases left between them. Germline V gives CDR1 LGHNA, CDR2 YSLEER. The CDR3 runs to 13 residues. Written as DNA, the CDR3 is TGCGCCAGCAGCCAAGTTACAGGCAACGAGCAGTACTTC. This sequence encodes CASSQVTGNEQYF.

The V gene is TRBV5-4, the J gene TRBJ2-4; 9 nucleotides align to TRBD1. The trim removed 5 bases at V and 1 base at J, leaving 10 bases unmatched. CDR1 and CDR2 (germline): SGHNT, YYREEE (reference sequence). CDR3 length equals 17 residues. The CDR3 coding sequence is TGTGCCAGCAGTACCGGGACAGGGAAAGAGGCCAAAAACATTCAGTACTTC. The encoded protein is CASSTGTGKEAKNIQYF.

The chain links TRBV18 to TRBJ2-1; 10 nucleotides agree with TRBD1. The CDR3 runs 15 residues. J lost 7 bases, V lost 8 bases, and 11 bases had no gene match. Germline V gives CDR1 KGHSH, CDR2 LQKENI. The CDR3 sequence: CASRGQGMLRNEQFF. For the CDR3, the DNA is TGTGCCAGCCGGGGACAGGGGATGTTGCGGAATGAGCAGTTCTTC. The full variable domain, with the rest looked up from reference TRBV18 and TRBJ2-1, is NAGVMQNPRHLVRRRGQEARLRCSPMKGHSHVYWYRQLPEEGLKFMVYLQKENIIDESGMPKERFSAEFPKEGPSILRIQQVVRGDSAAYFCASRGQGMLRNEQFFGPGTRLTVL.

The chain recombines TRBV19 with TRBJ2-3; 15 bases line up with TRBD2. Germline V gene data show CDR1 as LNHDA and CDR2 as SQIVND (reference sequence). CDR3 length equals 18 residues. The junction had 10 bases not matched to a gene; V was cut back by 6 bases and J by 3 bases. The CDR3 reads CASSTLGTSGRKTDTQYF. CDR3 DNA: TGTGCCAGTAGCACCCTGGGGACTAGCGGGAGGAAGACAGATACGCAGTATTTT.

The V call is TRBV5-4, the J call TRBJ2-1; the D gene is possibly TRBD2 (6 bases). Trimming removed 2 bases from V and 1 base from J, with 10 bases in between. CDR1 is SGHNT, CDR2 YYREEE, per germline (reference sequence). The CDR3 contains 15 residues. This CDR3 is CASSFMSGSYNEQFF. CDR3 coding DNA: TGTGCCAGCAGCTTCATGAGCGGGTCCTACAATGAGCAGTTCTTC.

This clone was detected only a few times. V is TRBV5-4 and J is TRBJ1-1; 11 bases match TRBD1. V was pared by 3 bases and J by 1 base, with 5 bases of the junction left unmatched. This CDR3 contains 16 residues. Germline V gives CDR1 SGHNT, CDR2 YYREEE (reference sequence). The CDR3 loop reads CASSWGQGGTNTEAFF. CDR3 DNA sequence: TGTGCCAGCAGCTGGGGACAGGGGGGAACGAACACTGAAGCTTTCTTT.

The gene calls are TRBV11-3 and TRBJ2-6; weak D call: TRBD1 (6 bases). The CDR3 totals 14 residues. Trimming took 8 bases from V and 1 from J, leaving 9 bases between them. CDR1 and CDR2 from the germline V gene are SGHNT and YENEEA. The DNA for the CDR3 is TGTGCCAGCTTCCAGGGGTCTGGGGCCAACGTCCTGACTTTC. This translates into CASFQGSGANVLTF.

The sample holds one count of this clone. CDR3 protein: CASSPRRDRVRANSPLHF. CDR3 coding DNA: TGTGCCAGCAGCCCAAGAAGGGACAGGGTCCGTGCAAATTCACCCCTCCACTTT. V and J are TRBV7-2 and TRBJ1-6; 9 bases fit TRBD1. There are 18 residues in the CDR3. The ends lost 5 bases at V and 7 bases at J; junction bases unmatched: 15. The V gene's germline CDR1 is SGHTA and CDR2 FQGNSA.

This clone occurred once. CDR3 coding DNA: TGTGCCAGCTCACCACGGGCAGGGGCTGGCACCGGGGAGCTGTTTTTT. It encodes CASSPRAGAGTGELFF. J is TRBJ2-2 and V is TRBV18; D possibly corresponds to TRBD1 (6 bases). The ends were cut back, 1 base at V and 4 bases at J, with 13 bases in the middle. CDR1 and CDR2 (germline): KGHSH, LQKENI. This CDR3 spans 16 amino acids.

The J gene is TRBJ1-5, the V gene TRBV27, with 12 bases identical to TRBD1. The CDR3 has 16 amino acids. V was pared by 5 bases and J by 6 bases, with 8 bases of the junction left unmatched. In germline, CDR1 is MNHEY, CDR2 SMNVEV (reference sequence). This CDR3 is CASSPRGQGAIQPQHF. CDR3 nucleotides: TGTGCCAGCAGTCCCAGGGGACAGGGGGCGATTCAGCCCCAGCATTTT.

This chain connects TRBV27 to TRBJ2-7, with 13 bases aligning to TRBD2. Unmatched junction bases numbered 8, after V lost 0 bases and J lost 0 bases. The germline CDR1 and CDR2 sequences are MNHEY and SMNVEV (reference sequence). This CDR3 spans 19 amino acids. The CDR3 reads CASSLSRTSGSRSSYEQYF. DNA of the CDR3: TGTGCCAGCAGTTTATCCCGGACTAGCGGGAGTCGAAGCTCCTACGAGCAGTACTTC.

The V and J genes are TRBV4-3 and TRBJ2-1; TRBD2 matches 10 bases. Trimming at V came to 1 base and at J to 7 bases, leaving 4 bases not matched to a gene. CDR1 and CDR2 (germline): LGHNA, YSLEER. The CDR3 consists of 15 residues. CDR3 amino acids: CASSQASGRGNEQFF. Here the CDR3 DNA reads TGCGCCAGCAGCCAAGCTAGCGGGAGAGGGAATGAGCAGTTCTTC.

V usage is TRBV29-1 and J usage is TRBJ2-3; 7 bases line up with TRBD2. V lost 5 bases and J lost 2; bases outside the gene matches: 4. This CDR3 comprises 13 residues. Germline CDR1 reads SQVTM; CDR2 reads ANQGSEA. CDR3 DNA: TGCAGCGTTCATAGCGGGTTCACAGATACGCAGTATTTT. It yields the protein CSVHSGFTDTQYF.

The CDR3 region has the DNA TGCAGCGTCACCGGCTCGGGGTTCGAAAACATTCAGTACTTC. This encodes CSVTGSGFENIQYF. J is TRBJ2-4 and V is TRBV29-1; D might be TRBD2 (5 bases). Looked up from germline, CDR1 is SQVTM and CDR2 is ANQGSEA. This CDR3 region has 14 residues. V was clipped by 6 bases and J by 5 bases, with 17 bases between them.

This clone was counted between two and nine times. The CDR3 bases are TGTGCCACCAGCAAGAATTTCTTCCGAGACAATGAGCAGTTCTTC. Amino acids: CATSKNFFRDNEQFF. V usage is TRBV15 and J usage is TRBJ2-1; the D is unclear. The CDR3 contains 15 residues. V was clipped by 4 bases and J by 5 bases, with 15 bases between them. Germline values: CDR1 LNHNV, CDR2 YYDKDF (reference sequence).

CDR3 in amino acids: CASSPAAGADGNTIYF. DNA of the CDR3: TGTGCCAGCAGTCCGGCGGCAGGGGCGGACGGAAACACCATATATTTT. The chain uses TRBV5-5 and TRBJ1-3, with a tentative D call TRBD1 (6 bases). The V gene's germline CDR1 is SGHKS and CDR2 YYEKEE (reference sequence). This CDR3 has 16 amino acids. V lost 5 bases and J 4 bases, leaving 19 bases between the germline ends.

This chain links TRBV5-1 with TRBJ2-2, with D possibly being TRBD2 (7 bases). Germline CDR1 and CDR2: SGHRS and YFSETQ. The CDR3 covers 15 residues. V was cut by 4 bases and J by 2 bases, with 12 bases left in between. CDR3: CASSREGGNTGELFF. CDR3 in DNA: TGCGCCAGCAGCAGGGAGGGGGGAAACACCGGGGAGCTGTTTTTT.

This clone is deemed medium-sized. The chain combines TRBV5-1 with TRBJ1-2; TRBD1 aligns across 9 bases. V gave up 2 bases and J gave up 8 bases; unmatched junction bases: 7. This CDR3 has 14 residues. Germline CDR1 and CDR2: SGHRS and YFSETQ. CDR3 sequence reads: CASSFGGQGQGYTF. The CDR3 bases are TGCGCCAGCAGCTTTGGTGGACAGGGGCAAGGCTACACCTTC.

This clone was seen at least ten times. This sequence joins TRBV5-1 and TRBJ1-1, with D tentatively TRBD1 (5 bases). There are 17 residues in the CDR3. The ends were cut back, 2 bases at V and 5 bases at J, with 22 bases in the middle. Germline CDR1 SGHRS, CDR2 YFSETQ. CDR3 protein: CASSLFPVGGMGTEAFF. The CDR3 nucleotides are TGCGCCAGCAGCTTATTCCCGGTGGGGGGTATGGGAACTGAAGCTTTCTTT.

The chain links TRBV7-2 to TRBJ2-7; no definite D call. Per germline, CDR1 SGHTA and CDR2 FQGNSA. V was trimmed by 5 bases and J by 1 base, leaving 12 bases between them. CDR3 length: 14 residues. Here the CDR3 DNA reads TGTGCCAGCAGCCATGGTAGCCTTTCCTACGAGCAGTACTTC. Its translation: CASSHGSLSYEQYF.

This clone turned up a few times. J is TRBJ2-1 and V is TRBV28; 7 positions match TRBD2. With V trimmed by 6 bases and J by 0 bases, 5 bases remained unmatched. The CDR3 is made up of 15 amino acids. Germline CDR1 MDHEN, CDR2 SYDVKM. CDR3 protein: CASRQAGSSYNEQFF. The DNA for the CDR3 is TGTGCCAGCAGACAAGCGGGAAGCTCCTACAATGAGCAGTTCTTC.

The chain recombines TRBV6-4 with TRBJ2-3, with 11 bases aligning to TRBD2. The germline gives CDR1 MRHNA, CDR2 SNTAGT. CDR3 length equals 15 residues. V gave up 3 bases and J gave up 4 bases; unmatched junction bases: 3. Here the CDR3 reads CASSETSGGADTQYF. The CDR3 DNA sequence: TGTGCCAGCAGTGAAACTAGCGGGGGAGCAGATACGCAGTATTTT.